This T cell receptor beta chain was captured in a study of shared clonotypes between healthy human individuals. About the research overall: The donor group consisted of two women and a few men, aged 18 to 49. Plates per donor: three CD4 naive, three CD4 memory, two CD8 naive, one CD8 memory.

Measured with immunoSEQ multiplex PCR; TCRdb has only the in-frame clones, and not every one. The repertoire holds about 2 million clones, with about 95% as singletons. Terminally differentiated effector memory CD45RA+ cells were left out of the naive CD8 fraction, which was CD45RO-negative and positively selected for CCR7. V lost 5 bases to trimming and J lost 5 bases, with 15 bases between them. CDR1 and CDR2 from the germline V gene are SEHNR and FQNEAQ (reference sequence). The CDR3 sequence is 14 residues long. Findings and limits, study-wide: Rarefaction exposed incomplete sorted-subset sequencing despite large depth. Generation probabilities of non-shared clonotypes were lower (relative to those shared by all four donors).

Worth noting for this clone: Its antigen is still unknown. At the DNA level, this CDR3 is encoded by other sequences in the same sample as well.

The chain couples TRBV7-9 to TRBJ2-5, with a possible D match to TRBD2 (6 bases). The receptor was derived from a man between 18 and 29 years old in good health. Input material: naive CD8+ T cells sorted from blood. CDR3: CASSPPTGDETQYF. In DNA form, the CDR3 reads TGTGCCAGCAGCCCGCCTACGGGGGATGAGACCCAGTACTTC.